What follows is one TCR beta chain and its context. This clone was observed a handful of times. The target of this receptor is not known. Qualities for individual bases were not recorded, and no much larger clone is one base off. The germline V gene supplies CDR1 SGHVS and CDR2 FQNEAQ. There are 14 amino acids in the CDR3, from cysteine to phenylalanine inclusive. Solely the CDR3 DNA is kept, with 42 bases framed from the first base. V is pared back by 1 base and J by 4 bases, with 10 bases lying between the germline termini. This entry comes from a study of beta chain features in type 1 diabetes (dated by TCRdb to between 2018 and 2020). For the wider study: No differences in mean age, gender distribution, total cell number or subset yield were found between patients and healthy donors. A total of over 95,000,000 sorted cells were examined across all samples, and RNA yield correlated strongly with the number of cells per subset. In the study, TCRB repertoires of sorted circulating CD4+ T cell subsets from recently diagnosed type 1 diabetes patients were compared with those of matched healthy donors. Naive and central memory subsets were obtained from all 30 or so donors, but regulatory and stem cell-like memory subsets were isolated from only 8 patients and about 8 healthy donors. Overall study outcomes, separate from this receptor: Because the HLA sub-analyses included only small numbers of individuals, any influence of HLA type on TCRB rearrangement was left unresolved. In all four CD4+ subsets, TCRB CDR3 length was moderately but significantly shorter in type 1 diabetes patients. Sequencing cDNA rather than genomic DNA could over-represent highly expressing activated cells, although activation and CD3 levels did not differ between groups. Shorter templates might be favored by PCR, yet because patient and control samples were amplified and corrected together, any such skew would affect both groups equally. Naive, central memory and regulatory TCRB repertoires appeared to be more alike among patients than among healthy donors. At VDJ recombination sites, type 1 diabetes patients had fewer insertions and more deleted nucleotides, which implies abnormalities in thymic rearrangement.

All of the isolated RNA was reverse transcribed with the High Capacity cDNA Reverse Transcription Kit, so expressed TCRB transcripts were sequenced. Deep immunoSEQ sequencing was applied to naive, central memory and regulatory T cell samples, giving an average of roughly 3.5 million total reads per sample. Sorted cells were lysed in RLT buffer, and RNA was extracted using DNase-treated RNeasy Micro or Mini kits according to cell number. To prevent cross-contamination, each cell subset was processed individually, whereas patient and healthy donor samples were processed jointly. The immunoSEQ multiplex PCR was used to amplify TCRB sequences from cDNA, generating 87-bp fragments that spanned the CDR3 region. Sequencing of the amplicons was performed on the Illumina HiSeq platform. As for the authors' bioinformatics: Synthetic template baselines were used to correct PCR bias computationally, reads within Hamming distance 2 were collapsed together, and singletons that could not be merged were discarded. Reads were aligned against IMGT to assign V, D and J genes, CDR3 length and insertions or deletions at six rearrangement sites. Within each subset, clonotype counts were normalized to sorted cell number, after which true diversity and Gini coefficients were computed with the tcR R package. The overlap coefficient, calculated on TCRB nucleotide sequences, was used to measure repertoire sharing. As a proxy for the pre-selection repertoire, out-of-frame TCRB sequences from naive cells were analyzed. Entries here come from immuneACCESS through TCRdb and include only in-frame sequences with V and J called. Some clones fail to appear in such tables; in the studies checked, an unresolved V gene covers under half of the shortfall, and the cause of the remainder is unknown. V, J and clone size derive from that table, while D and trimming were established from the DNA sequence. The sample profile shows approximately 200,000 clones; over 7.5% of them were found once. In total, the top ten clones hold just under 0.035% of the sample.

From each donor, a single peripheral blood sample of roughly 0.11 L on average was drawn into heparinised tubes. Using a panel that included CD45RO, CCR7, CD25, CD127, CD95 and CD27, naive, central memory, regulatory and stem cell-like memory CD4+ T cells were sorted on a BD FACSAria II. All sorted populations exceeded 98% purity. PBMCs were separated immediately by Lymphoprep density gradient centrifugation and were stained directly, without being cultured. So that batch effects would be minimized, each experiment stained and sorted samples in pairs, pairing one healthy donor with one patient. The V gene is TRBV7-8 and the J gene is TRBJ2-5; perhaps TRBD2 is the D gene, with 6 bases matching. The sequencing input was naive CD4+ T cells from blood. The sample's cell subset or site, from its label and the paper: true naive CD4+ T cells. This sequence was found in a woman aged 18-29 years in good health. The CDR3 reads as follows: CASSLGRERETQYF. The sequenced DNA is TGTGCCAGCAGCTTAGGGAGGGAGCGAGAGACCCAGTACTTC.